The 4 T cell receptor beta chains reported below all come from one sample, sequenced in a study of shared clonotypes between healthy human individuals. The repertoire was sequenced with immunoSEQ multiplex PCR; TCRdb's copy has only in-frame clones and lacks some. The sample includes about 2.3 million clones, over 90% of them seen just once. Sequences were obtained from naive CD4+ T cells from PBMCs. Subset noted: CD45RA+ positively selected. Receptor source: a man between 18 and 35 years old in good health. Some clones in this sample may be carry-over from other donors' samples.

The genes are TRBV7-2 and TRBJ2-3; D tentatively reads TRBD1 or TRBD2 (5 bases each). V lost 0 bases to trimming and J lost 5 bases, with 12 bases between them. The CDR3 contains 15 residues. Germline CDR1 reads SGHTA; CDR2 reads FQGNSA. CDR3: CASSLALARGDTQYF. CDR3 bases: TGTGCCAGCAGCTTAGCCCTAGCTAGGGGAGATACGCAGTATTTT.

The V and J genes are TRBV18 and TRBJ2-7, with D maybe TRBD1 (7 bases). Between the trimmed V and J ends, which lost 4 bases and 3 bases, there was a span of 16 bases. Germline V gene lookup returns CDR1 KGHSH and CDR2 LQKENI. This CDR3 contains 15 residues. As DNA, the CDR3 is TGTGCCAGCTCACTACGGGGGACAGAAGGCTACGAGCAGTACTTC. Translating it yields CASSLRGTEGYEQYF.

V is TRBV5-6 and J is TRBJ2-7, with 9 bases fitting TRBD1. This CDR3 has 15 residues. With V trimmed by 4 bases and J by 5 bases, 10 bases remained unmatched. The germline V gene has CDR1 SGHDT and CDR2 YYEEEE. The CDR3 bases are TGTGCCAGCAGCGTGGTCGGGACAGGGTCCCACGAGCAGTACTTC. Translation: CASSVVGTGSHEQYF.

The chain combines TRBV7-6 with TRBJ2-3; D might be TRBD2 (5 bases). Between the trimmed V and J ends, which lost 1 base and 4 bases, there was a span of 12 bases. This CDR3 has 15 residues. Germline values: CDR1 SGHVS, CDR2 FNYEAQ. CDR3 nucleotides: TGTGCCAGCAGCTTAGACGGAGCGGTGGCAGATACGCAGTATTTT. This gives the protein CASSLDGAVADTQYF. Full variable domain (rest looked up from reference TRBV7-6 and TRBJ2-3): GAGVSQSPRYKVTKRGQDVALRCDPISGHVSLYWYRQALGQGPEFLTYFNYEAQQDKSGLPNDRFSAERPEGSISTLTIQRTEQRDSAMYRCASSLDGAVADTQYFGPGTRLTVL.